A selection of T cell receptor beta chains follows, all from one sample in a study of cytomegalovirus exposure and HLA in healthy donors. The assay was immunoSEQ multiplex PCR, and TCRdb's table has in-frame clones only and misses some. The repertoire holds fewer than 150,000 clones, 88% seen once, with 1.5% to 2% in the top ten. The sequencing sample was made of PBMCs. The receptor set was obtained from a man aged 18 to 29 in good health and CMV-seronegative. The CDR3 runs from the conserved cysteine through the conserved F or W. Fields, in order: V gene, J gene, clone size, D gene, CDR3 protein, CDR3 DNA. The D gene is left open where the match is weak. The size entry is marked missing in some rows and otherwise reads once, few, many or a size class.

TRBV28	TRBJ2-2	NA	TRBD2	CASSSGLANTGELFF	TGTGCCAGCAGTTCGGGACTAGCGAACACCGGGGAGCTGTTTTTT
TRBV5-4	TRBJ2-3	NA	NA	CASSRGRVRSTDTQYF	TGTGCCAGCAGCAGGGGCCGCGTTAGGAGCACAGATACGCAGTATTTT
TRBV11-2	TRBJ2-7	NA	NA	CASRNRATYEQYF	TGTGCCAGCAGAAACAGGGCTACCTACGAGCAGTACTTC
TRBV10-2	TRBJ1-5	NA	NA	CASVRGIRPDSRSNQPQHF	TGCGCCAGCGTTAGAGGAATAAGACCGGACAGTAGAAGCAATCAGCCCCAGCATTTT
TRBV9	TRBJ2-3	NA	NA	CASSGQIFTDTQYF	TGTGCCAGCAGCGGACAGATCTTTACAGATACGCAGTATTTT
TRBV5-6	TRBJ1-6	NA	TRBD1	CASSLGTGRGNNSPLHF	TGTGCCAGCAGCTTGGGGACAGGGAGGGGTAATAATTCACCCCTCCACTTT
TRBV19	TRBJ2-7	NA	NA	CASSRQDSESYEQYF	TGTGCCAGTAGTAGACAGGACAGCGAATCCTACGAGCAGTACTTT
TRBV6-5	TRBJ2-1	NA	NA	CASSYLTAHGHEQFF	TGTGCCAGCAGTTACCTCACCGCACATGGCCATGAGCAGTTCTTC
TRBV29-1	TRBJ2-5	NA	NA	CSVGTYQETQYF	TGCAGCGTAGGGACTTATCAAGAGACCCAGTACTTC
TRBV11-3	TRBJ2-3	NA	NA	CASSLEQGDTQYF	TGTGCCAGCAGCTTAGAGCAGGGGGATACGCAGTATTTT
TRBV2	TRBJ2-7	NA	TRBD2	CASRLAGVSYEQYF	TGTGCCAGCAGACTAGCGGGAGTGTCCTACGAGCAGTACTTC
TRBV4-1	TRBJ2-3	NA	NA	CASSQYSGIGADTQYF	TGCGCCAGCAGCCAATATTCGGGTATCGGGGCAGATACGCAGTATTTT
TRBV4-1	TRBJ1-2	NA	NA	CASSQDGNRNYGYTF	TGCGCCAGCAGCCAAGATGGAAACAGGAACTATGGCTACACCTTC
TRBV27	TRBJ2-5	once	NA	CASSLSLLGGVQGETQYF	TGTGCCAGCAGTTTATCGCTACTGGGGGGTGTCCAGGGCGAGACCCAGTACTTC
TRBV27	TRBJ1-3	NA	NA	CASSRWGGHSGNTIYF	TGTGCCAGCAGTCGATGGGGGGGCCACTCTGGAAACACCATATATTTT
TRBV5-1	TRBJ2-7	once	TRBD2	CASSSGGEQYF	TGCGCCAGCAGTAGCGGGGGCGAGCAGTACTTC
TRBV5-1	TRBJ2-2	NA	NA	CASSSPRGTGELFF	TGCGCCAGCAGCTCGCCTCGGGGGACCGGGGAGCTGTTTTTT
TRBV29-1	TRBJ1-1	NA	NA	CSAPGDLNTEAFF	TGCAGCGCCCCAGGGGACCTGAACACTGAAGCTTTCTTT
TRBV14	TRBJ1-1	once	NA	CASSQRTVNTEAFF	TGTGCCAGCAGCCAGAGGACAGTGAACACTGAAGCTTTCTTT
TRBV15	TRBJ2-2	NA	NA	CATSRLTDPTGELFF	TGTGCCACCAGCAGATTGACAGATCCGACCGGGGAGCTGTTTTTT
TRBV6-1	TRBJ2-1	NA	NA	CASGGSAPAEQFF	TGTGCCAGCGGGGGGAGCGCCCCGGCTGAGCAGTTCTTC
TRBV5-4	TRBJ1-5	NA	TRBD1	CASSDGQGHQPQHF	TGTGCCAGCAGCGATGGACAGGGACATCAGCCCCAGCATTTT
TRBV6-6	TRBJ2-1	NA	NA	CASSYSSDEQFF	TGTGCCAGCAGTTACTCATCCGATGAGCAGTTCTTC
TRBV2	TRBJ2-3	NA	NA	CASSRTPAGADTQYF	TGTGCCAGCAGCCGAACCCCCGCAGGGGCAGATACGCAGTATTTT
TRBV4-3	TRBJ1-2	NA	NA	CASSQQPTANYGYTF	TGCGCCAGCAGCCAACAGCCGACAGCCAACTATGGCTACACCTTC
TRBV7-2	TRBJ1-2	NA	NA	CASSLGGWGENYGYTF	TGTGCCAGCAGCTTAGGGGGATGGGGAGAAAACTATGGCTACACCTTC
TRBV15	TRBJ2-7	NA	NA	CATQQGGGREQYF	TGTGCCACCCAGCAGGGGGGCGGCCGCGAGCAGTACTTC
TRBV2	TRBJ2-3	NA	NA	CASSEYARRSTDTQYF	TGTGCCAGCAGTGAGTATGCGCGTCGTAGCACAGATACGCAGTATTTT
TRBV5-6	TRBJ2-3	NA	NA	CASSLEQGVSDTQYF	TGTGCCAGCAGCTTGGAACAGGGAGTTTCCGATACGCAGTATTTT
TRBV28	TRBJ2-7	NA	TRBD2	CASSLSRLATTYEQYF	TGTGCCAGCAGTTTAAGTAGACTAGCGACCACCTACGAGCAGTACTTC
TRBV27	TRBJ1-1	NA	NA	CASSLREGNTEAFF	TGTGCCAGCAGTTTACGTGAGGGGAACACTGAAGCTTTCTTT
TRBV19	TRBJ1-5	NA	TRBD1	CASSTLTGASNQPQHF	TGTGCCAGTAGTACCCTAACAGGGGCCAGCAATCAGCCCCAGCATTTT
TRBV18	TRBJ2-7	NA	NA	CASSPDSSYEQYF	TGTGCCAGCTCACCCGATAGCTCGTACGAGCAGTACTTC
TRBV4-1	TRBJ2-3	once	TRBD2	CASSRVAGVADTQYF	TGCGCCAGCAGCCGAGTAGCGGGGGTCGCGGATACGCAGTATTTT
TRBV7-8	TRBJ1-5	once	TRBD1	CASSSQDRVLNQPQHF	TGTGCCAGCAGCTCGCAGGACAGGGTCCTAAATCAGCCCCAGCATTTT
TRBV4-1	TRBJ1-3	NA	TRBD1	CASSQGPAPGQGAGGGNTIYF	TGCGCCAGCAGCCAAGGTCCCGCACCGGGACAGGGGGCCGGGGGTGGAAACACCATATATTTT
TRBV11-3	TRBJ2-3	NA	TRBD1	CASSLPKGTGGDLADTQYF	TGTGCCAGCAGCTTGCCTAAGGGGACAGGGGGCGACCTCGCAGATACGCAGTATTTT
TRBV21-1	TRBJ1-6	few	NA	CASSNRQADSPLHF	TGTGCCAGCAGCAACCGACAGGCGGATTCACCCCTCCACTTT
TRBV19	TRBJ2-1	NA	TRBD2	CASRAGSSYNEQFF	TGTGCCAGTAGAGCGGGGTCCTCCTACAATGAGCAGTTCTTC
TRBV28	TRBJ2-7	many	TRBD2	CASSLWWRGTLTYEQYF	TGTGCCAGCAGTTTATGGTGGCGGGGGACTCTAACCTACGAGCAGTACTTC
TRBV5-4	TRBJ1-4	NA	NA	CASSDQGGEKLFF	TGTGCCAGCAGCGATCAGGGTGGTGAAAAACTGTTTTTT
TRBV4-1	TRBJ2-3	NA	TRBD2	CASSQDGAGRNTQYF	TGCGCCAGCAGCCAAGATGGAGCGGGAAGAAATACGCAGTATTTT
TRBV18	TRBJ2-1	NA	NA	CASSPAFGGPRLGHNEQFF	TGTGCCAGCTCACCAGCGTTCGGAGGGCCTAGGTTGGGTCACAATGAGCAGTTCTTC